A selection of T cell receptor beta chains follows, all from one sample in a study of lymphopenia after photon versus proton radiotherapy. Profiled with immunoSEQ multiplex PCR; TCRdb holds only in-frame clones, not every one. The sample lists 30,000 to 35,000 clones; about 88% were seen once. Sequences were derived from peripheral blood, sampled from a patient treated with proton-based radiotherapy. The receptors were gathered from a woman aged 70-85 years with pancreatic cancer. Some clones in this sample may be carry-over from other donors' samples. Both conserved end residues are part of each CDR3. The D gene is left open where the match is weak. Clone size, where shown, is once, few, many, or a class for clones that have expanded.

>NA|TRBJ1-2|NA|TRBV6-1
CASREEGGSYGYTF
TGTGCCAGCAGGGAGGAGGGAGGGAGCTATGGCTACACCTTC
>NA|TRBJ1-3|NA|TRBV27
CASSRQTGFGNTIYF
TGTGCCAGCAGTCGCCAAACAGGATTTGGAAACACCATATATTTT
>TRBD2|TRBJ2-5|NA|TRBV7-8
CASSSGLAGVETQYF
TGTGCCAGCAGCTCGGGACTAGCGGGAGTAGAGACCCAGTACTTC
>TRBD2|TRBJ2-3|NA|TRBV28
CASSSPLGLADTDTQYF
TGTGCCAGCAGTTCCCCATTGGGACTAGCGGACACAGATACGCAGTATTTT
>NA|TRBJ1-5|NA|TRBV19
CASSIDPGGFNQPQHF
TGTGCCAGTAGTATAGACCCGGGGGGTTTCAATCAGCCCCAGCATTTT
>TRBD2|TRBJ2-1|NA|TRBV6-5
CASSPGLAFYNEQFF
TGTGCCAGCAGCCCGGGACTAGCTTTCTACAATGAGCAGTTCTTC
>NA|TRBJ1-4|once|TRBV28
CASRETGDEKLFF
TGTGCCAGCAGGGAGACAGGCGATGAAAAACTGTTTTTT
>NA|TRBJ1-5|NA|TRBV6-5
CASSYGGGKHRPQHF
TGTGCCAGCAGTTACGGGGGAGGGAAGCATCGGCCCCAGCATTTT
>NA|TRBJ2-5|NA|TRBV11-2
CASSYTGQETQYF
TGTGCCAGCAGCTACACTGGACAGGAGACCCAGTACTTC
>TRBD2|TRBJ2-7|NA|TRBV6-1
CASSQGLALTYEQYF
TGTGCCAGCAGCCAGGGACTAGCGCTCACCTACGAGCAGTACTTC
>TRBD1|TRBJ2-6|NA|TRBV19
CASSRTGDSGANVLTF
TGTGCCAGTAGTAGGACAGGTGACTCTGGGGCCAACGTCCTGACTTTC
>NA|TRBJ2-5|NA|TRBV7-2
CASSWLSWGETQYF
TGTGCCAGCAGCTGGCTTAGCTGGGGAGAGACCCAGTACTTC
>NA|TRBJ1-1|NA|TRBV29-1
CSVATGRTEAFF
TGCAGCGTCGCTACAGGGAGGACTGAAGCTTTCTTT
>NA|TRBJ2-6|NA|TRBV5-4
CASSLQSAGLGANVLTF
TGTGCCAGCAGCCTACAGAGTGCGGGCCTGGGGGCCAACGTCCTGACTTTC
>NA|TRBJ1-1|NA|TRBV7-9
CASTLEEQGNTEAFF
TGTGCCAGCACTCTAGAGGAACAGGGGAACACTGAAGCTTTCTTT
>NA|TRBJ2-3|NA|TRBV6-5
CASSYSIGQAGDTQYF
TGTGCCAGCAGTTACTCGATCGGACAGGCGGGGGATACGCAGTATTTT
>NA|TRBJ1-1|NA|TRBV6-1
CASSPRGMNTEAFF
TGTGCCAGCAGTCCCCGGGGAATGAACACTGAAGCTTTCTTT
>TRBD2|TRBJ2-1|NA|TRBV10-3
CAIRSTSGTYNEQFF
TGTGCCATCAGATCGACTAGCGGGACCTACAATGAGCAGTTCTTC
>NA|TRBJ2-5|once|TRBV30
CASGNQETQYF
TGTGCATCTGGGAACCAAGAGACCCAGTACTTC
>TRBD2|TRBJ2-5|NA|TRBV10-3
CAIGLAAEETQYF
TGTGCCATCGGACTAGCGGCAGAAGAGACCCAGTACTTC
>NA|TRBJ2-7|NA|TRBV9
CASSVVGRGEQYF
TGTGCCAGCAGCGTAGTAGGCAGGGGCGAGCAGTACTTC
>NA|TRBJ2-2|NA|TRBV7-9
CASSFFFSENTGELFF
TGTGCCAGCAGCTTCTTCTTCAGTGAGAACACCGGGGAGCTGTTTTTT
>TRBD2|TRBJ2-7|NA|TRBV5-4
CASSLGTSGYEQYF
TGTGCCAGCAGCTTGGGGACTAGCGGGTACGAGCAGTACTTC
>TRBD2|TRBJ2-1|NA|TRBV2
CASSDVLAVYNEQFF
TGTGCCAGCAGTGATGTACTAGCGGTCTACAATGAGCAGTTCTTC